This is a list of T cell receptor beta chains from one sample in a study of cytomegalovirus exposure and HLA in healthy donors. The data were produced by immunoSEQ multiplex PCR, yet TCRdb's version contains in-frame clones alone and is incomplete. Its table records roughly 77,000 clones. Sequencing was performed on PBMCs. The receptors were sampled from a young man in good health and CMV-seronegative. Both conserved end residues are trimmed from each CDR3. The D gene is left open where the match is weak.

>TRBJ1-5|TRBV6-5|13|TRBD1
ASSRQGPSNQPQH
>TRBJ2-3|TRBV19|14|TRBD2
ASSASSGTSTDTQY
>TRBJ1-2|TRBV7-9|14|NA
ASSLVRQGDNYGYT
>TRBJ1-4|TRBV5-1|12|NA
ASRQGGSNEKLF
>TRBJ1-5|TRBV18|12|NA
ASSPGHSTQPQH
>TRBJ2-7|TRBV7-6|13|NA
ASSLAMEVGTGQY
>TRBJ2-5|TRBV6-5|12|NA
ASSEGQGQEPQY
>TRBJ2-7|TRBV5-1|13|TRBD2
ASSPGLAVLHEQY
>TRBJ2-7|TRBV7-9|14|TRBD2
ASSFPRLAGSYEQY
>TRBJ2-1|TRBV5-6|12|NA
ASSLRAGANEQF
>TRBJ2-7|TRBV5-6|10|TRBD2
ASSSTSVPTA
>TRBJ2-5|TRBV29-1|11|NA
SVERGALETQY
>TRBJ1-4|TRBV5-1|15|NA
ASSPPGSVGGHEKLF
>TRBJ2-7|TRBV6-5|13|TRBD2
ASSWLAGGSYEQY
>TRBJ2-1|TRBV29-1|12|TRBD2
SVERGQGGNEQF
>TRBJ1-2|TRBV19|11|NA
ASSIGTDYGYT
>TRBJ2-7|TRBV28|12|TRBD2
ASSAAGGTYEQY
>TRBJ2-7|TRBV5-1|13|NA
ASSLGAYGAYEQY
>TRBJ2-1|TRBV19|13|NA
ASRAGFGSYNEQF
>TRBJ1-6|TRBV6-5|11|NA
ASSDGSNSPLH
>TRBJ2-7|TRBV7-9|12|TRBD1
ASSLGGQEHEQY
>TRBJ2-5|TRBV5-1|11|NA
ASSLGAAETQY
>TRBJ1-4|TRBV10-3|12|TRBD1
AISGQGINEKLF
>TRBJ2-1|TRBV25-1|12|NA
ASSPRDFYNEQF
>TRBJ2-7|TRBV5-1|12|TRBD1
ASSLRDSSYEQY
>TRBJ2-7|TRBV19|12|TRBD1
ASSRQGTGDEQY
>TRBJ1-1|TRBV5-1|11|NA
ASSLTGRTEAF
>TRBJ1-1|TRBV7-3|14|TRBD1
ASSPHSGTGGREAF
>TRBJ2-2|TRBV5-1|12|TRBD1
ASSSGQGTGELF
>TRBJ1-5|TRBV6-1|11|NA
ASEEWSNQPQH
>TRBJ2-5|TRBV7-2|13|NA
ASSFSGAIQETQY
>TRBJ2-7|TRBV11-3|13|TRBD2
ASSLRGSSGYEQY
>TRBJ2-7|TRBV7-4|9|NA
ASSPDSTHL
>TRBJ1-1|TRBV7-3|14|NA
ASSLNPLGSSAEAF
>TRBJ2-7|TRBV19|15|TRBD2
ASSIDPAREGLYEQY
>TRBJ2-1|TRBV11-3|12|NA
ASSAASSASEQF
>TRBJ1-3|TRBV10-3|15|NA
AISAGIRGYSGNTIY
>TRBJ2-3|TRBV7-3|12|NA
ASSRSGVADTQY
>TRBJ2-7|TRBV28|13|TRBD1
ASSVGGQGAYEQY
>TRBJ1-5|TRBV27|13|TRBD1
ASSSIGTGNQPQH
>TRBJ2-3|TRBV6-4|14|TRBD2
ASSDHASGILDTQY